Below, one T cell receptor (beta chain) is given with its context. The antigen remains unidentified. The V and J ends lost 0 bases and 6 bases respectively, with 14 bases between them. Germline CDR1 GTSNPN, CDR2 SVGIG (reference sequence). The CDR3 loop spans 14 amino acids. These data originate in a study of cytomegalovirus exposure and HLA in healthy donors. About the research overall: The same platform was used for the 110 or so validation repertoires and the approximately 670 first-cohort repertoires, a later analysis reported. Study-level findings and limits: The study put 150 to 200 TCR beta chains on its list as cytomegalovirus-associated. Rare TCR sequences dominated, though some public TCRs recurred in many donors.

Here immunoSEQ multiplex PCR was the method, and the copy in TCRdb shows in-frame clones only, minus some. The data contain about 340,000 clones, more than 80% of them singletons. The sequence was collected from a woman between 18 and 30 years old in good health and CMV-seronegative. The sample comprised PBMCs. This chain joins TRBV30 and TRBJ1-1, with D possibly TRBD1 on 5 matching bases. The CDR3 DNA follows: TGTGCCTGGAGTGTACTGACGGCGGGGGCTGAAGCTTTCTTT. Translating it yields CAWSVLTAGAEAFF.